The present TCR beta chain was sequenced within a study of T cells in localized non-small cell lung cancer. Study-wide results and caveats: Within adjacent lung there appeared a median approximately 62 of the top 100 tumor clones. Prolonged overall survival went with higher T cell density in the blood. Uninvolved neighboring lung showed the greatest T cell clonality, exceeding tumor.

The table came from immunoSEQ multiplex PCR; TCRdb's copy has only in-frame clones and leaves some out. The table includes about 53,000 clones, over 70% detected once. As to this clone: What it binds is not known.

Trimming left V 4 bases short and J 0 bases short, with 10 bases between. Germline V lookup: CDR1 MNHEY, CDR2 SVGAGI. This CDR3 has 15 amino acids. The sequence was obtained from a man aged 35 to 69 with stage III lung adenocarcinoma. Sequenced here: peripheral blood mononuclear cells, sampled before any cancer treatment. The chain recombines TRBV6-5 with TRBJ1-3; no firm D call. CDR3 sequence reads: CASSLGAFSGNTIYF. Here the CDR3 DNA reads TGTGCCAGCAGTTTGGGTGCCTTCTCTGGAAACACCATATATTTT.